Listed here is a single T cell receptor beta chain. The sample belongs to a study of blood T cell repertoires in COVID-19. Study at large: The United States, Italy and Spain provided the acute and convalescent COVID-19 samples.

CDR1 MNHNY and CDR2 SVGAGI come from the germline V gene (reference sequence). CDR3 size: 16 residues. The trim removed 6 bases at V and 7 bases at J, leaving 14 bases unmatched. Using immunoSEQ multiplex PCR, the repertoire was profiled, and TCRdb retains in-frame clones only, with some absent. The sample lists approximately 220,000 clones; approximately 86% were seen once. Cohort allocation depended upon clinical history that participants reported. The clonotype was recovered from a woman in her twenties or thirties who had been exposed to COVID-19. Sequenced: PBMCs or T cells enriched from blood (not recorded which). The chain uses TRBV6-6 and TRBJ1-2; 10 positions match TRBD1. The CDR3 reads CASRDPGGQGFSGYTF. The CDR3 DNA reads as TGTGCCAGCAGAGACCCCGGGGGACAGGGGTTCTCTGGCTACACCTTC.